The 24 T cell receptor beta chains given below trace back to one sample, sequenced in a study of Graves' ophthalmopathy and Graves' hyperthyroidism. Amplifying from RNA transcripts, the study obtained TCR beta CDR3 regions. Following a first-round RT-PCR that used HTBI primers, a second-round multiplex PCR was carried out. TCRdb used MiXCR to reprocess the multiplex PCR reads, holding one entry per CDR3 protein. The data show fewer than 600,000 distinct CDR3 sequences, 13% to 15% seen once. The sequenced material came from blood. These TCRs come from a woman in her 30s with Graves' ophthalmopathy.

This clonotype was counted ten times or more. The chain employs TRBV30 and TRBJ1-2, with D uncertain. Trimming removed 4 bases from V and 8 bases from J, with 14 bases in between. CDR1 and CDR2 (germline): GTSNPN, SVGIG (reference sequence). The CDR3 has 12 amino acids. CDR3: CAWTVHSGGYTF. The CDR3 DNA is TGTGCCTGGACTGTACACAGCGGGGGCTACACCTTC.

In this sample, this clonotype turned up many times. The chain has TRBV27 and TRBJ2-5; D is ambiguous. The CDR3 is made up of 13 amino acids. V lost 0 bases to trimming and J lost 0 bases, with 2 bases between them. Per the germline V gene, CDR1 is MNHEY and CDR2 is SMNVEV (reference sequence). The CDR3 protein is CASSLSDQETQYF. CDR3 DNA sequence: TGTGCCAGCAGTTTATCGGACCAAGAGACCCAGTACTTC.

This clonotype was seen many times. This chain connects TRBV30 to TRBJ1-6; a weak D match, TRBD1 (5 bases). Germline V gene lookup returns CDR1 GTSNPN and CDR2 SVGIG (reference sequence). Trimming pared 4 bases from V and 0 bases from J, leaving 7 bases between. CDR3 length: 14 amino acids. CDR3 amino acids: CAWTGSSYNSPLHF. The CDR3 DNA sequence: TGTGCCTGGACAGGGAGCTCCTATAATTCACCCCTCCACTTT.

The chain employs TRBV9 and TRBJ1-1; perhaps TRBD1 as D (5 bases). Germline CDR1 and CDR2: SGDLS and YYNGEE. Trimming shortened V by 0 bases and J by 14 bases, and 11 bases separated the two germline ends. This CDR3 is 11 amino acids long. The DNA of the CDR3 is TGTGCCAGCAGCGTAGGGGACGCCTTCTTCTTT. Protein product: CASSVGDAFFF.

This clonotype was counted many times. The chain is built from TRBV6-5 and TRBJ2-7; 10 bases fit TRBD1. Germline V CDR1 and CDR2: MNHEY, SVGAGI. This CDR3 region has 14 residues. After removal of 10 bases from V and 5 bases from J, the junction contained 11 bases not matched to a gene. The CDR3 loop reads CATFRTGGSDEQYF. DNA for the CDR3: TGTGCCACTTTCAGGACAGGGGGGTCTGACGAGCAGTACTTC.

This clonotype was detected ten times or more. The J gene is TRBJ1-5, the V gene TRBV15; 7 bases map to TRBD1. The CDR3 extends over 15 amino acids. V was clipped by 5 bases and J by 0 bases; unmatched bases: 4. Germline V gene data show CDR1 as LNHNV and CDR2 as YYDKDF (reference sequence). The CDR3 bases are TGTGCCACCAGCGGGGGACAGTATAGCAATCAGCCCCAGCATTTT. Protein product: CATSGGQYSNQPQHF.

This clonotype was picked up many times. The genes are TRBV19 and TRBJ1-1; a weak D match, TRBD1 (6 bases). The germline V and J ends were trimmed by 7 bases and 2 bases, with 11 bases remaining between them. Looked up from germline, CDR1 is LNHDA and CDR2 is SQIVND (reference sequence). This CDR3 is 13 amino acids long. CDR3 sequence (DNA): TGTGCCAGTAACTGGACAGTAAACACTGAAGCTTTCTTT. Translated: CASNWTVNTEAFF.

This clonotype was counted at least ten times. The chain carries TRBV6-1 and TRBJ1-6; TRBD1 might be the D (5 bases). Germline V gene sequence: CDR1 MNHNS, CDR2 SASEGT. V lost 7 bases and J 7 bases, leaving 14 bases between the germline ends. This CDR3 has 14 amino acids. The CDR3 reads CASIPRGRNSPLHF. The CDR3 region has the DNA TGTGCCAGCATTCCCCGGGGACGGAATTCACCCCTCCACTTT.

This clonotype was found many times. The chain couples TRBV28 to TRBJ1-6; 7 nucleotides align to TRBD1. Germline trimming cut 8 bases from V and 0 bases from J; bases unmatched to any gene: 4. The CDR3 sequence is 15 residues long. CDR1 and CDR2 from the germline V gene are MDHEN and SYDVKM. CDR3 in DNA: TGTGCCAGCCAACAGGGGACCTCCTATAATTCACCCCTCCACTTT. This sequence encodes CASQQGTSYNSPLHF.

This clonotype was counted at least ten times. The chain joins TRBV4-1 to TRBJ2-5, with D unclear. This CDR3 contains 12 residues. Trimming shortened V by 2 bases and J by 7 bases, and 8 bases separated the two germline ends. Germline loops: CDR1 MGHRA, CDR2 YSYEKL. CDR3 amino acids: CASSQPTGTQYF. The CDR3 DNA reads TGCGCCAGCAGCCAACCGACCGGGACCCAGTACTTC.

In this sample, this clonotype turned up a few times. The chain carries TRBV11-2 and TRBJ2-3; D may be TRBD2 (7 bases). Germline V gene data show CDR1 as SGHAT and CDR2 as FQNNGV. V was trimmed by 5 bases and J by 1 base, leaving 16 bases between them. This CDR3 region has 16 residues. The CDR3 bases are TGTGCCAGCAGCCCGGCGGGCGGGGGCGGCACAGATACGCAGTATTTT. Translation gives CASSPAGGGGTDTQYF.

The sample holds many counts of this clonotype. The V call is TRBV29-1, the J call TRBJ2-6, with no clear D. This CDR3 is 12 amino acids long. Germline V gene data show CDR1 as SQVTM and CDR2 as ANQGSEA. Between the trimmed V and J ends, which lost 4 bases and 0 bases, there was a span of 1 base. As DNA, the CDR3 is TGCAGCGTTGGCTCTGGGGCCAACGTCCTGACTTTC. Protein sequence: CSVGSGANVLTF.

Ten or more counts support this clonotype. V is TRBV12-3 or TRBV12-4 and J is TRBJ2-7; the match to TRBD1 covers 10 bases. CDR3 length: 14 residues. The V gene end was trimmed by 3 bases and the J gene end by 3 bases; junction bases not matched to a gene: 2. The CDR3 here is CASSFGTGVYEQYF. The DNA of the CDR3 is TGTGCCAGCAGTTTCGGGACAGGGGTCTACGAGCAGTACTTC.

Points on this clonotype: A junction end diverges from the germline sequence, so it may reflect a read error. This chain links TRBV14 with TRBJ2-2, with D unclear. Germline V gives CDR1 SGHDN, CDR2 FVKESK. This CDR3 has 13 amino acids. As DNA, the CDR3 is TGTGCCAGCAGCCAAGAGAACTCCGGGGAGCTGTTTTTT. Amino acids: CASSQENSGELFF.

This clonotype was picked up many times. This chain joins TRBV9 and TRBJ2-7, with 16 bases identical to TRBD2. V was clipped by 2 bases and J by 1 base; unmatched bases: 3. The CDR3 length is 17 residues. CDR1 and CDR2 from the germline V gene are SGDLS and YYNGEE. The CDR3 here is CASSVGLAGGPSYEQYF. The CDR3 DNA sequence: TGTGCCAGCAGCGTGGGACTAGCGGGAGGGCCTTCCTACGAGCAGTACTTC.

This clonotype was observed a single time. It is likely a read error, because the conserved phenylalanine at the end of the CDR3 is missing. The rearrangement joins TRBV10-3 to TRBJ1-1; D is perhaps TRBD1 (6 bases). Germline-derived CDR1 and CDR2 are ENHRY and SYGVKD. CDR3 size: 15 residues. V was cut by 2 bases and J by 6 bases, with 16 bases left in between. The CDR3 sequence: CAISELPGRTAEAFV. The CDR3 DNA sequence: TGTGCCATCAGTGAGCTACCAGGGAGGACAGCTGAAGCTTTCGTT.

CDR3 sequence: CAWNPIWAGDTEAFF. In DNA, the CDR3 is TGTGCCTGGAACCCCATATGGGCAGGCGACACTGAAGCTTTCTTT. This rearrangement joins TRBV30 to TRBJ1-1; D uncertain. This CDR3 spans 15 amino acids. Germline V gives CDR1 GTSNPN, CDR2 SVGIG (reference sequence). The V end was cut by 4 bases, the J end by 3 bases, with 18 bases between.

This clonotype came up many times. This chain links TRBV24-1 with TRBJ2-5, with D perhaps matching TRBD2 (6 bases). V was pared by 5 bases and J by 1 base, with 13 bases between. This CDR3 comprises 15 residues. CDR1 and CDR2 from the germline V gene are KGHDR and SFDVKD. The CDR3 DNA reads TGTGCCACCAGTGCAGGAGGGTCGGGCCAAGAGACCCAGTACTTC. This gives the protein CATSAGGSGQETQYF.

V usage is TRBV6-4 and J usage is TRBJ1-1; 7 nucleotides agree with TRBD1. Germline V lookup: CDR1 MRHNA, CDR2 SNTAGT. V lost 6 bases and J lost 4; bases outside the gene matches: 8. The CDR3 extends over 14 amino acids. This chain's CDR3 is CASRTGEGSTEAFF. DNA for the CDR3: TGTGCCAGCAGAACAGGGGAGGGATCCACTGAAGCTTTCTTT.

There are a few counts of this clonotype. CDR3 coding DNA: TGTGCCAGCAGCTTAATGGGCGGGGGCGAGCAGTACTTC. Protein: CASSLMGGGEQYF. The rearrangement joins TRBV7-2 to TRBJ2-7, with 7 bases fitting TRBD2. Unmatched junction bases numbered 4, after V lost 2 bases and J lost 6 bases. The CDR3 runs 13 residues. The germline V gene has CDR1 SGHTA and CDR2 FQGNSA.

The sample holds one count of this clonotype. One base away lies a much larger clone, so this may be a sequencing read error. The gene calls are TRBV3-1 and TRBJ2-5; the D gene is possibly TRBD2 (7 bases). V was clipped by 8 bases and J by 8 bases, with 24 bases between them. Per the germline V gene, CDR1 is LGHDT and CDR2 is YNNKEL (reference sequence). The CDR3 extends over 15 amino acids. The CDR3 is CASRRGRGVFDTQYF. CDR3 nucleotides: TGTGCCAGCCGGCGGGGGAGGGGGGTGTTCGATACCCAGTACTTC.

In this sample, this clonotype turned up many times. V gene TRBV9 combines with J gene TRBJ2-2; D possibly corresponds to TRBD1 (5 bases). The CDR3 totals 14 residues. Germline loops: CDR1 SGDLS, CDR2 YYNGEE. V gave up 0 bases and J gave up 7 bases, with 10 bases separating them. CDR3 DNA: TGTGCCAGCAGCGTAGCCAGGGTCGGCGGGGAGCTGTTTTTT. It translates to CASSVARVGGELFF.

Many counts were recorded for this clonotype. This chain links TRBV10-3 with TRBJ1-1; no reliable D call. Germline lookup yields CDR1 ENHRY and CDR2 SYGVKD. V was pared by 0 bases and J by 5 bases, with 7 bases between. The CDR3 is made up of 13 amino acids. CDR3 protein: CAISESWATEAFF. The CDR3 nucleotides are TGTGCCATCAGTGAGTCCTGGGCGACTGAAGCTTTCTTT.

This clonotype was counted many times. The rearrangement links TRBV7-9 to TRBJ1-5, with 7 nucleotides matching TRBD1. The CDR3 loop spans 14 amino acids. J lost 8 bases, V lost 5 bases, and 9 bases had no gene match. Germline CDR1 reads SEHNR; CDR2 reads FQNEAQ (reference sequence). The DNA for the CDR3 is TGTGCCAGCAGCCCTGGGACAGCGGGGGAGCCCCAGCATTTT. Its translation is CASSPGTAGEPQHF.